This T cell receptor (beta chain) stems from a study of human T cells and chemical hapten exposure. At the level of the study: Mainly, slight library volume differences in the pool made TCR yields vary.

Library construction involved attaching unique molecular identifiers to individual cDNA molecules, which allowed quantitative, reproducible TCR counting. TCRdb used MiXCR to reprocess the reads, holding one entry per CDR3 protein. This table holds about 120,000 distinct CDR3 sequences, roughly 8.5% found once. Unseparated into fractions, whole blood served as the source from which total RNA was extracted. This clonotype was recorded at least ten times. Germline-derived CDR1 and CDR2 are SGHKS and YYEKEE (reference sequence). This CDR3 region has 13 residues. V lost 0 bases, J lost 8 bases, and 11 bases lay in between.

This TCR was sampled from a human donor in good health. Some clones in this sample may be carry-over from other donors' samples. The chain carries TRBV5-5 and TRBJ1-1; the D is unclear. The sequenced material came from whole blood. The CDR3 DNA is TGTGCCAGCAGCTTGGGACAACCGGGGGAAGCTTTCTTT. Protein sequence: CASSLGQPGEAFF.